The source of this T cell receptor (beta chain) is a study of shared clonotypes between healthy human individuals. Authors' analysis steps: Junction-only sequences without quality scores were provided by ImmunoSEQ, so filtering was different. Measured with immunoSEQ multiplex PCR; TCRdb has only the in-frame clones, and not every one. D and trimming were read from the DNA, whereas the V and J calls and clone size are those reported in that table. The sample has about 2.4 million clones, roughly 93% seen once. Germline CDR1 is LNHDA and CDR2 is SQIVND (reference sequence). Trimming shortened V by 5 bases and J by 2 bases, and 10 bases separated the two germline ends. The CDR3 consists of 14 residues.

The clonotype originates from a man aged 18 to 30 in good health. Some clones in this sample may be carry-over from other donors' samples. V gene TRBV19 combines with J gene TRBJ1-5; D gene uncertain. Sequences were obtained from naive CD4+ T cells from PBMCs. Subset here: CD45RA+ positively selected. The CDR3 DNA reads as TGTGCCAGTAGTCGGGGTAATGGCAATCAGCCCCAGCATTTT. Translated: CASSRGNGNQPQHF.